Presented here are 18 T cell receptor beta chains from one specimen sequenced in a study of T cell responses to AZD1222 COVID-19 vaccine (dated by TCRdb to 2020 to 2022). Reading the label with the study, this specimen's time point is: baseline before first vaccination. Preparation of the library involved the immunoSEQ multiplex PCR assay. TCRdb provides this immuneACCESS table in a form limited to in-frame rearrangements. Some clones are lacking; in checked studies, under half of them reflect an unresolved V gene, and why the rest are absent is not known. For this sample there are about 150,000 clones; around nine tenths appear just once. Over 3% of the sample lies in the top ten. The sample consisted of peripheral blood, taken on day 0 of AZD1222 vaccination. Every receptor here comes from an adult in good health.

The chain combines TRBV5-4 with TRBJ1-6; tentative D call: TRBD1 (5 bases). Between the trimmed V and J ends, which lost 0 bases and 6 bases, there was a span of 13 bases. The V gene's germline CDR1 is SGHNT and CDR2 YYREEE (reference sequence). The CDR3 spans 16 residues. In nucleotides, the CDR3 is TGTGCCAGCAGCTTGGGGATGAGACAGTCTAATTCACCCCTCCACTTT. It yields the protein CASSLGMRQSNSPLHF.

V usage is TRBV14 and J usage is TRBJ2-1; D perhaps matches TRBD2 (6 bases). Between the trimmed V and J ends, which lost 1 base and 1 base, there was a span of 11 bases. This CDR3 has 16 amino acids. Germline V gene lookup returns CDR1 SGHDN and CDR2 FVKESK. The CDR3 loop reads CASSQGWRGSYNEQFF. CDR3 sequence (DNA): TGTGCCAGCAGCCAAGGATGGAGGGGATCCTACAATGAGCAGTTCTTC.

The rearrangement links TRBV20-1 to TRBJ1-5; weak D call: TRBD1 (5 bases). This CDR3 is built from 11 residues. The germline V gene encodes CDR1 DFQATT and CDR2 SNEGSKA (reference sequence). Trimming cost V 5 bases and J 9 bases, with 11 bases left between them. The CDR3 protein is CSAVHGGPQHF. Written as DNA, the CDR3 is TGCAGTGCTGTACACGGGGGGCCCCAGCATTTT.

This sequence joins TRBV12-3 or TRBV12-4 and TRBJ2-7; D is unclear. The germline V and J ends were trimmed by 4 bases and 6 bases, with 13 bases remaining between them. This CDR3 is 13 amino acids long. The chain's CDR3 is CASSSLGSGEQYF. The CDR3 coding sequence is TGTGCCAGCAGTTCCCTCGGGTCCGGCGAGCAGTACTTC.

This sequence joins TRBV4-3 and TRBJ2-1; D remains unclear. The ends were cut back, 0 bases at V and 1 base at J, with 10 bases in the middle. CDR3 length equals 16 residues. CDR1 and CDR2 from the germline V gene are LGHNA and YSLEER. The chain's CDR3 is CASSQDRLGSYNEQFF. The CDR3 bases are TGCGCCAGCAGCCAAGACCGTCTAGGATCCTACAATGAGCAGTTCTTC.

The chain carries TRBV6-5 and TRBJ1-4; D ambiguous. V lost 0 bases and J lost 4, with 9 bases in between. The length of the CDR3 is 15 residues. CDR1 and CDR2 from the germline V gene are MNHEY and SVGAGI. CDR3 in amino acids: CASSYSTRSNEKLFF. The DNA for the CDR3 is TGTGCCAGCAGTTACTCGACAAGGAGTAATGAAAAACTGTTTTTT.

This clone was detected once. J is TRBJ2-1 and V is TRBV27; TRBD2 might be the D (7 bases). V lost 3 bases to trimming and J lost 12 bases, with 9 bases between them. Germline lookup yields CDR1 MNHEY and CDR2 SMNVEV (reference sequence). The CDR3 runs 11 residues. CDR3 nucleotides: TGTGCCAGCAGTTTTAGGGGGGGGCAGTTCTTC. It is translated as CASSFRGGQFF.

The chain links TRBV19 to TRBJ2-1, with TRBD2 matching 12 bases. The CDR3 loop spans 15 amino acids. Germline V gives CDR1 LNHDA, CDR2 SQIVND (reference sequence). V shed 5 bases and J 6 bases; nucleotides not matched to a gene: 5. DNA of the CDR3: TGTGCCAGTAGTCGACTAGCGGGAGAGGTCAATGAGCAGTTCTTC. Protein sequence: CASSRLAGEVNEQFF.

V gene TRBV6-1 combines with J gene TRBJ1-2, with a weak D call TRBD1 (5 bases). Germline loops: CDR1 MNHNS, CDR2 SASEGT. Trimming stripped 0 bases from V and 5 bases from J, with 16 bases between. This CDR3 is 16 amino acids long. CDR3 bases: TGTGCCAGCAGTGAAGCGGGGCAGGGAAGTCCTTATGGCTACACCTTC. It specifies CASSEAGQGSPYGYTF.

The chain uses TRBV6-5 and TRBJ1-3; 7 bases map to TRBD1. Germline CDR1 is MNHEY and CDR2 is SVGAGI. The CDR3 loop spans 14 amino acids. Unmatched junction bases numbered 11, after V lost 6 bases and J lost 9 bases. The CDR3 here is CASRAGTAHGTIYF. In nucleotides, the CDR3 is TGTGCCAGCAGGGCCGGGACAGCGCATGGCACCATATATTTT.

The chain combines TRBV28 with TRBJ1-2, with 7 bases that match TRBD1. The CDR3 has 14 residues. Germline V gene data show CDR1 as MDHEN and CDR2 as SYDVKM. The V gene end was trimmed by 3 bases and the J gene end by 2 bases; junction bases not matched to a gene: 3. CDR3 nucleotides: TGTGCCAGCAGTTTTGGGGACAGAAACTATGGCTACACCTTC. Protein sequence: CASSFGDRNYGYTF.

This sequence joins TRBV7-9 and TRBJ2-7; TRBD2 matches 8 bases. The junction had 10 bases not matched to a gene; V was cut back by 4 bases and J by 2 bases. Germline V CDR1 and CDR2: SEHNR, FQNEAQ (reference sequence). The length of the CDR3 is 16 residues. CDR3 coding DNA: TGTGCCAGCAGCTCGGGGGCCGGGAGGGGAACCTACGAGCAGTACTTC. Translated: CASSSGAGRGTYEQYF.

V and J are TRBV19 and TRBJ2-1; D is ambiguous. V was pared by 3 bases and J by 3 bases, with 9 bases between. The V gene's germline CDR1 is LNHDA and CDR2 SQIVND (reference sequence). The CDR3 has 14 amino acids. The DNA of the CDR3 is TGTGCCAGTAGTATTTCGTCGGGCTACAATGAGCAGTTCTTC. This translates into CASSISSGYNEQFF.

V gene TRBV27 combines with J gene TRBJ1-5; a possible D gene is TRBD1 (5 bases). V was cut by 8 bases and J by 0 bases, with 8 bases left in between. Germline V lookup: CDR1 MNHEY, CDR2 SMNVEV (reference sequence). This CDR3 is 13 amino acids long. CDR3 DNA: TGTGCCAGCGGGGGGGATAGCAATCAGCCCCAGCATTTT. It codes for CASGGDSNQPQHF.

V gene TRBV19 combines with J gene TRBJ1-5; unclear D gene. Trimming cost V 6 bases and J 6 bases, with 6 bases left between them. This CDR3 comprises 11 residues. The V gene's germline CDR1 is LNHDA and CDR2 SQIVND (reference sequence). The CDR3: CASRGGQPQHF. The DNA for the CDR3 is TGTGCCAGTAGAGGAGGTCAGCCCCAGCATTTT.

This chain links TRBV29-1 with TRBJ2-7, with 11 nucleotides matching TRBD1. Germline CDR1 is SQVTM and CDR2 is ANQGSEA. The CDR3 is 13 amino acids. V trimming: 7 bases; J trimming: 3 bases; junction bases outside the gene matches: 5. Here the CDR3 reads CSAGTGGDYEQYF. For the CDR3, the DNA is TGCAGCGCCGGGACAGGGGGGGACTACGAGCAGTACTTC.

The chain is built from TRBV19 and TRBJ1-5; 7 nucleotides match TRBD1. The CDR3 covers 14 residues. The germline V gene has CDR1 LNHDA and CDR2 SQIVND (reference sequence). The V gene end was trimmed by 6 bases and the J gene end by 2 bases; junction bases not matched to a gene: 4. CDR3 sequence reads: CASRRGLGNQPQHF. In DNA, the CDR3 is TGTGCCAGTAGGAGGGGGCTCGGCAATCAGCCCCAGCATTTT.

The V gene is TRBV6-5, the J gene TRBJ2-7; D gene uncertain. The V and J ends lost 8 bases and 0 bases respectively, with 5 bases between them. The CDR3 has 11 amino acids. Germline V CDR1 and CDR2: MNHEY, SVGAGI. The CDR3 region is CASSHSYEQYF. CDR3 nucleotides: TGTGCCAGCTCTCACTCCTACGAGCAGTACTTC.